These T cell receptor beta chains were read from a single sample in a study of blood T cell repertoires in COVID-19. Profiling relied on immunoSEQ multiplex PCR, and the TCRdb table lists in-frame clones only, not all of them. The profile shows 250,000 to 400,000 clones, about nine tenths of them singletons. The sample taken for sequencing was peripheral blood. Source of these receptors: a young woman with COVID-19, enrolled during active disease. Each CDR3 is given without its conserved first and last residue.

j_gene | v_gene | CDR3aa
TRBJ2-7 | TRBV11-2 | ASSFAGDLYEQY
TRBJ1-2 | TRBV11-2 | ASSVDRGKADGYT
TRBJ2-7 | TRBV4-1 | ASSLTGEFYEQY
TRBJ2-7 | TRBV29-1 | SVEDASSYEQY
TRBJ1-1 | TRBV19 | ASSTGDGWTEAF
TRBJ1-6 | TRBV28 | ASSLHQGQGNSPLH
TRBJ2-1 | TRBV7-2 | ASSSRGTSNSYNEQF
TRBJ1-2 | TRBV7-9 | ASSPDRVWGYT
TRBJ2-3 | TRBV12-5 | ASGLPRTDTQY
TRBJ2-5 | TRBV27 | ASSSYIQETQY
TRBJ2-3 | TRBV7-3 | ASSLSSTDTQY
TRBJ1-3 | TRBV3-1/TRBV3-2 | ASSRRGGGNTIY
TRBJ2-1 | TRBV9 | ASSGVGDSQQF
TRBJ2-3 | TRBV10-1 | ASSDPQDSYTQY
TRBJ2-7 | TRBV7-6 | ASSRGKSYEQY
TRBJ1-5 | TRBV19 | ASRKEGTAGGNQPQH
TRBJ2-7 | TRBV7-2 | ASSLGLASYEQY
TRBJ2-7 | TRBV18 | ASSSGQDRYEQY
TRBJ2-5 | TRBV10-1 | ASSESPRDSAQY
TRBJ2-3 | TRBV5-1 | ASREAIAGGTDTQY
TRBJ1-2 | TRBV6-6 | ASSSHKAGTGNGYT
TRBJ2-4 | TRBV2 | ASSGTSAQDLAKNIQY
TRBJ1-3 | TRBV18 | ASSPQPGQGAGNTIY
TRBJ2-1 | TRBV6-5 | ASSYSPGGFNEQF
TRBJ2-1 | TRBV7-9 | ASSQGAASTGNEQF
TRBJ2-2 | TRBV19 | ASGQWITGELF
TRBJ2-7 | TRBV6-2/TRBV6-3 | ASSYSGVDAQY
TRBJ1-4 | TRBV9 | ASSALGRSPHEKLF
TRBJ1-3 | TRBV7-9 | ASSSEPWDRGRSTIY
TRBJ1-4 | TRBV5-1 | ASSLSGSLNEKLF
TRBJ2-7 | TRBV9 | ASSVGTGTSYEQY
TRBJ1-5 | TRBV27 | ASSPNDNRAQH
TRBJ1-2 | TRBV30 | AWKDRGHYGYT
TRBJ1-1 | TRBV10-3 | AISVSNLAGFTEAF
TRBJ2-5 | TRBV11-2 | ASSSFLRAQETQY
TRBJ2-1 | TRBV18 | ASSRPGTSSNEQF
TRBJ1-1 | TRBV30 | AWSVTANTEAF
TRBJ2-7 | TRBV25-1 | ASSELLTGGAGSYEQY
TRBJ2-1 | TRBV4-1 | ASSQDGRWDEQF
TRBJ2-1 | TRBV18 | ASSPFIEEYNEQF
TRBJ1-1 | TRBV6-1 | ASSEEPGRPGNTEAF
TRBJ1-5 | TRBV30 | AWSEGRISNQPQH
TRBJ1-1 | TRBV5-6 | ASSGDKNTEAF
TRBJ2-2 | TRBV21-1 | ADRGGTGELF
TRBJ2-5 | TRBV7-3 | ASSLMAGKVETQY
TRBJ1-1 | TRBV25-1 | ASSDGATEAF
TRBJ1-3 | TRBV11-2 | ASSLDRLSGNTIY
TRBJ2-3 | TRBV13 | ASSLGGRGSTDTQY
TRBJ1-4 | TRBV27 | ASSFRQNLNEKLF
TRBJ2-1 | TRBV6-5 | ASSTDRGSYNEQF
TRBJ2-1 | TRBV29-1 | SVDTSGLGFEQF
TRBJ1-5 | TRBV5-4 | ASSLDINQPQH
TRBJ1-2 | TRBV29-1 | SVGDRGHGYT
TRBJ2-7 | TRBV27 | ASRTGTSGFYEQY
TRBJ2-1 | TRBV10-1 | ASSGDSGRMKF
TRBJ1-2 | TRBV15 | ATSRDPGLANYGYT
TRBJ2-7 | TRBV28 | ASSLGPGTGVYEQY
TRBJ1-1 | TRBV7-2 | ASSLRDRARGEAF
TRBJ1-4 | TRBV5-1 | ASSWGQGAEKLF